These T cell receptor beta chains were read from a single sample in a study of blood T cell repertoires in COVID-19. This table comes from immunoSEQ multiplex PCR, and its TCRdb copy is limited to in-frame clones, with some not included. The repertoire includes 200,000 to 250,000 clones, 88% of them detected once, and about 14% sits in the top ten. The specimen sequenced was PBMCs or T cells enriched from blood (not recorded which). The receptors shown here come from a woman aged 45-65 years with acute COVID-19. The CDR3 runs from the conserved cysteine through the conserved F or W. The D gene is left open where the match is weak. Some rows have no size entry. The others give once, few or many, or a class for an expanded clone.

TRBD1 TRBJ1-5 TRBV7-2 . CASSNKTGYSNQPQHF TGTGCCAGCAGCAACAAGACAGGGTATAGCAATCAGCCCCAGCATTTT
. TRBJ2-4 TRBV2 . CASSEVGAAKNIQYF TGTGCCAGCAGTGAAGTGGGGGCGGCCAAAAACATTCAGTACTTC
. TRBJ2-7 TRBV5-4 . CASSEGREQYF TGTGCCAGCAGCGAGGGTCGGGAGCAGTACTTC
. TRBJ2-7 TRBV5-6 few CASSSLYEQYF TGTGCCAGCAGCTCCCTTTACGAGCAGTACTTC
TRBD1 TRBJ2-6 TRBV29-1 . CSVVGLGTGGSSGANVLTF TGCAGCGTTGTTGGCCTTGGGACAGGGGGATCTTCTGGGGCCAACGTCCTGACTTTC
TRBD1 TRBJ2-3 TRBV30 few CAWSVDRRQYF TGTGCCTGGAGTGTGGACAGGCGACAGTATTTT
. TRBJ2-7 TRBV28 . CASSLGTGSGLGVWGSYEQYF TGTGCCAGCAGTTTAGGGACAGGGTCGGGACTAGGAGTATGGGGGAGCTACGAGCAGTACTTC
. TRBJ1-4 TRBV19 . CASNPGQATNEKLFF TGTGCCAGTAACCCAGGCCAAGCAACTAATGAAAAACTGTTTTTT
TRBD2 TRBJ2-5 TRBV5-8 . CASSPGLAGYETQYF TGTGCCAGCAGCCCGGGACTAGCGGGTTACGAGACCCAGTACTTC
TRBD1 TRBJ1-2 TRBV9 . CASSVTGGPDGYTF TGTGCCAGCAGCGTCACAGGGGGCCCCGATGGCTACACCTTC
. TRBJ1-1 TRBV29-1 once CSVDRGMAMNTEAFF TGCAGCGTTGATCGGGGGATGGCCATGAACACTGAAGCTTTCTTT
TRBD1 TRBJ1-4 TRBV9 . CASSASGTGGEKLFF TGTGCCAGCAGCGCCTCCGGGACAGGGGGTGAAAAACTGTTTTTT
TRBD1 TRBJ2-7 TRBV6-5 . CASSKGQGSYEQYF TGTGCCAGCAGTAAGGGACAGGGGAGTTACGAGCAGTACTTC
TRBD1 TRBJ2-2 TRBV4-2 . CASTQGVTGELFF TGTGCCAGCACACAGGGGGTCACCGGGGAGCTGTTTTTT
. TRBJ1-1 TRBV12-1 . CASSFAVGVWGWYTEAFF TGTGCCAGCAGCTTTGCGGTTGGGGTTTGGGGCTGGTACACTGAAGCTTTCTTT
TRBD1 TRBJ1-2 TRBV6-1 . CASSPDRVYGYTF TGTGCCAGCAGTCCCGACAGGGTCTATGGCTACACCTTC
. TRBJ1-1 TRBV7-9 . CASSLGLRGLNTEAFF TGTGCCAGCAGCTTAGGGCTTCGGGGTCTGAACACTGAAGCTTTCTTT
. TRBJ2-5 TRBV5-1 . CASSFSINLQETQYF TGCGCCAGCAGCTTTAGCATTAACCTCCAAGAGACCCAGTACTTC
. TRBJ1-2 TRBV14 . CASSQGGQGLNYGYTF TGTGCCAGCAGCCAAGGGGGGCAGGGGTTGAACTATGGCTACACCTTC
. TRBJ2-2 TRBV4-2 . CASSQVTGPRSGELFF TGTGCCAGCAGCCAAGTGACAGGACCTCGGTCCGGGGAGCTGTTTTTT
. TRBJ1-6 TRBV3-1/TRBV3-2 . CASSQGGAYGSPLHF TGTGCCAGCAGCCAAGGGGGAGCCTACGGGTCACCCCTCCACTTT
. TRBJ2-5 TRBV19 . CASSIALVSETQYF TGTGCCAGTAGTATTGCCTTGGTTAGTGAGACCCAGTACTTC
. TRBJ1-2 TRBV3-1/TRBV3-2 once CASSQGGLTNYGYTF TGTGCCAGCAGCCAAGGGGGACTCACTAACTATGGCTACACCTTC
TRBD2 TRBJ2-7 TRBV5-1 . CASSLSGGYEQYF TGCGCCAGCAGCCTTAGCGGGGGGTACGAGCAGTACTTC
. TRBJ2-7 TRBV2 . CASSEYNEQYF TGTGCCAGCAGTGAATATAACGAGCAGTACTTC
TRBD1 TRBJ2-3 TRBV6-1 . CASSEQGETDTQYF TGTGCCAGCAGTGAACAGGGGGAGACAGATACGCAGTATTTT
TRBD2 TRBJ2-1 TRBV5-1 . CASSLRTSGSRGEQFF TGCGCCAGCAGCCTAAGGACTAGCGGGAGTCGGGGTGAGCAGTTCTTC
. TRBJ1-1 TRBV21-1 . CASSKARQGVRGYTEAFF TGTGCCAGCAGCAAAGCTCGGCAGGGGGTGAGGGGCTACACTGAAGCTTTCTTT
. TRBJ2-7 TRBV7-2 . CASSLKTLSYEQYF TGTGCCAGCAGCTTAAAGACACTCTCCTACGAGCAGTACTTC
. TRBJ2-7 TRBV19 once CASSSLSAGDNEQYF TGTGCCAGTAGTAGTTTGTCGGCAGGGGACAACGAGCAGTACTTC
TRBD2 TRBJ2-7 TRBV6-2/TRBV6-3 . CASSYSASGDPYEQYF TGTGCCAGCAGTTACTCTGCTAGCGGGGACCCCTACGAGCAGTACTTC
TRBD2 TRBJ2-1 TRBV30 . CAWSVLSAGEYNEQFF TGTGCCTGGAGTGTTTTGTCAGCGGGAGAGTACAATGAGCAGTTCTTC
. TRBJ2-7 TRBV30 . CAWSRGGNSYEQYF TGTGCCTGGAGTAGGGGCGGGAACTCCTACGAGCAGTACTTC
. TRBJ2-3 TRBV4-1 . CASSQENSPSTDTQYF TGCGCCAGCAGCCAAGAGAACAGCCCTAGCACAGATACGCAGTATTTT
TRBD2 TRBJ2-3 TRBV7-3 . CASSPGHAGGTDTQYF TGTGCCAGCAGCCCCGGGCATGCGGGAGGGACAGATACGCAGTATTTT
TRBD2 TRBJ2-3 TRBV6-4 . CASSVLAGASDTQYF TGTGCCAGCAGTGTCCTAGCGGGAGCATCTGATACGCAGTATTTT
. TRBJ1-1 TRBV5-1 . CASSLAGENTEAFF TGCGCCAGCAGCTTGGCCGGGGAGAACACTGAAGCTTTCTTT
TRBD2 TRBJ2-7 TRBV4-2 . CASSQLASGSYEQYF TGTGCCAGCAGCCAATTGGCTAGCGGGAGCTACGAGCAGTACTTC
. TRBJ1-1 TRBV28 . CASGTVGAEAFF TGTGCCAGCGGGACTGTCGGGGCAGAAGCTTTCTTT
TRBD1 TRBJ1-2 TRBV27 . CASSLAQGAYGYTF TGTGCCAGCAGCTTGGCCCAGGGGGCCTATGGCTACACCTTC
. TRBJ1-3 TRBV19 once CASSTGVFSGNTIYF TGTGCCAGTAGTACAGGGGTCTTCTCTGGAAACACCATATATTTT
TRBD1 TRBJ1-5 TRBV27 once CASMTGLNQPQHF TGTGCCAGCATGACAGGGCTCAATCAGCCCCAGCATTTT
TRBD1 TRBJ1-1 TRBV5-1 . CASSQWTGAKNTEAFF TGCGCCAGCAGCCAATGGACAGGGGCGAAGAACACTGAAGCTTTCTTT
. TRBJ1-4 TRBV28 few CASAPAPGLKNEKLFF TGTGCCAGCGCCCCCGCCCCCGGACTGAAGAATGAAAAACTGTTTTTT
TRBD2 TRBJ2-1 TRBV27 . CASSLSRLAGRNEQFF TGTGCCAGCAGTTTATCTAGGCTAGCGGGACGCAATGAGCAGTTCTTC
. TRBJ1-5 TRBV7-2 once CASSSQGGIIIQPQHF TGTGCCAGCAGCTCGCAGGGTGGCATAATTATACAGCCCCAGCATTTT
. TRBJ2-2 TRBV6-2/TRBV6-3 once CASSYQGRIGTRELFF TGTGCCAGCAGTTACCAGGGGCGGATCGGGACCCGGGAGCTGTTTTTT
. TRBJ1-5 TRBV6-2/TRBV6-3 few CASSSPGRGTSNQPQHF TGTGCCAGCAGTTCCCCGGGCCGGGGGACGAGCAATCAGCCCCAGCATTTT
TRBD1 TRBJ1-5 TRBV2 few CASSGTGGAGNQPQHF TGTGCCAGCAGTGGGACAGGGGGCGCGGGCAATCAGCCCCAGCATTTT
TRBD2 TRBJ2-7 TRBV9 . CASSPRTSSTYEQYF TGTGCCAGCAGCCCACGGACTAGCTCCACCTACGAGCAGTACTTC
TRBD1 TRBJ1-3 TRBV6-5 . CASRPTGAGNTIYF TGTGCCAGCAGACCAACAGGGGCTGGAAACACCATATATTTT
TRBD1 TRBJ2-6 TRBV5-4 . CATGTGPVAGANVLTF TGTGCCACCGGGACAGGGCCCGTGGCTGGGGCCAACGTCCTGACTTTC
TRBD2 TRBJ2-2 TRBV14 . CASSPGSSGRALKTGELFF TGTGCCAGCAGCCCCGGGTCTAGCGGGAGGGCCCTCAAGACCGGGGAGCTGTTTTTT
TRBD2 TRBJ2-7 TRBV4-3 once CASSQVDGGSYEQYF TGCGCCAGCAGCCAAGTTGACGGGGGGAGCTACGAGCAGTACTTC
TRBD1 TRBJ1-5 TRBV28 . CASRPYSTGGRRNQPQHF TGTGCCAGCAGGCCCTACTCCACAGGGGGAAGGCGGAATCAGCCCCAGCATTTT
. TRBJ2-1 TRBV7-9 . CASTLAAGSYNEQFF TGTGCCAGCACACTCGCAGCAGGCTCCTACAATGAGCAGTTCTTC
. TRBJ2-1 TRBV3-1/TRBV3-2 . CASSQGDAPRGARKNEQFF TGTGCCAGCAGCCAAGGGGACGCGCCTCGGGGGGCCAGAAAGAATGAGCAGTTCTTC